This TCR beta chain was recorded in a study of tumor and adjacent non-tumor tissue in lung cancer. Study-wide context: Patients comprised eleven to twelve adenocarcinoma, a couple of squamous cell carcinoma and 1 small cell lung cancer.

RNA was extracted from bulk tissue without any cell sorting. Newly diagnosed lung cancer patients had thoracic surgery in China, August–late 2014, without prior chemotherapy. Study-level points and caveats: Significantly higher TCR diversity was found in tumor than normal lung. Top 100 clones took a larger repertoire share in normal lung.

CDR1 and CDR2 (germline): SGHNT, YENEEA. The CDR3 has 14 amino acids. A modified ARM-PCR protocol with three rounds of nested PCR amplified TCRbeta. One entry per CDR3 protein, called by TCRdb with MiXCR from the multiplex PCR reads. The table records around 210,000 distinct CDR3 sequences, 60% to 85% of them present only once. In its sample, this clonotype was seen once. What it recognizes is unknown. A read error may produce the germline difference seen at one junction end. The sample comprised lung tumor tissue. This TCR was sampled from a man aged 55 to 70 with non-small cell lung cancer. The chain links TRBV11-3 to TRBJ2-5; D is tentatively TRBD1 or TRBD2 (5 bases each). The CDR3 DNA follows: TGTGCTAGCAGCACTAGGGTGTGGGGGGAGACCCAGTACTTC. This translates into CASSTRVWGETQYF.